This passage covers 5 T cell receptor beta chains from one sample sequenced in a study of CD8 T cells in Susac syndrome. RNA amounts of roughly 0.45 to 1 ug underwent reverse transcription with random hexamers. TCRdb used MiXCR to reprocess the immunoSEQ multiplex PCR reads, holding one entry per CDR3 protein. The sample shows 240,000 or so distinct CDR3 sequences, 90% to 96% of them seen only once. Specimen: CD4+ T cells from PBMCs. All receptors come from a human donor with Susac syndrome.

The CDR3 loop is CSATLAGGETQYF. The CDR3 DNA is TGCAGTGCTACCCTAGCGGGGGGGGAGACCCAGTACTTC. This sequence joins TRBV20-1 and TRBJ2-5; 12 nucleotides match TRBD2. Trimming removed 4 bases from V and 5 bases from J; junction bases left unmatched: 2. CDR3 length: 13 amino acids. Germline V lookup: CDR1 DFQATT, CDR2 SNEGSKA (reference sequence).

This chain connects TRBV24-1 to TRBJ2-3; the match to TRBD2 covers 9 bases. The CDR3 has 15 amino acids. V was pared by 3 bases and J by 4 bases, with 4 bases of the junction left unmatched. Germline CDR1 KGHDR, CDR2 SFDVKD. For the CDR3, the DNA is TGTGCCACCAGTGATGGGGCGGGAGGGCCAGATACGCAGTATTTT. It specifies CATSDGAGGPDTQYF.

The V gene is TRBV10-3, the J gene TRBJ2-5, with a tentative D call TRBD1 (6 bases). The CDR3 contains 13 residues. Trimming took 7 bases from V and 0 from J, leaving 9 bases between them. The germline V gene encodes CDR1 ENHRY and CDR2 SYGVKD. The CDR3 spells CAITAGDQETQYF. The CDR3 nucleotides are TGTGCCATCACCGCAGGGGACCAAGAGACCCAGTACTTC.

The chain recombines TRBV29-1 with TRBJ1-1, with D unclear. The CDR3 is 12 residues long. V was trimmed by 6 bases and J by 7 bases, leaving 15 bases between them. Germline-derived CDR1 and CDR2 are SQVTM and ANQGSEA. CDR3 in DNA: TGCAGCGTGAAACATCCAGGTAGTGAAGCTTTCTTT. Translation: CSVKHPGSEAFF.

CDR3 DNA: TGTGCCTGGAGTGTAGGGTCAGCCAAGCCCCAGCATTTT. Its protein is CAWSVGSAKPQHF. The chain couples TRBV30 to TRBJ1-5; D remains unclear. The CDR3 contains 13 residues. CDR1 and CDR2 (germline): GTSNPN, SVGIG (reference sequence). The V end lost 0 bases, the J end lost 8 bases, and 11 bases lay between the germline ends.